These T cell receptor beta chains were read from a single sample in a study of T cells in Graves' hyperthyroidism and ophthalmopathy. MiXCR was run by TCRdb on the multiplex PCR reads, yielding one entry per CDR3 protein. The data show 600,000 or so distinct CDR3 sequences, 14% seen once. Sequenced sample: blood. These receptors were collected from a woman between 50 and 59 years old with Graves' ophthalmopathy. The CDR3 runs from the conserved cysteine through the conserved F or W. A D gene is named only where the DNA matches it firmly. Clone size is stated in some rows and not others, as once, few, many or a class when expanded.

j_call	v_call	clone_size	d_call	cdr3_nt	cdr3_aa
TRBJ2-4	TRBV5-1	.	.	TGCGCCAGCAGCCCCCGGACCTTGGACGGCATTCAGTACTTC	CASSPRTLDGIQYF
TRBJ2-4	TRBV7-2	.	TRBD1	TGTGCCAGCAGCGCATCAGGGGGCTTTGCCAAAAACATTCAGTACTTC	CASSASGGFAKNIQYF
TRBJ2-1	TRBV7-9	.	TRBD1	TGTGCCAGCAGCCAGGACAGGGGCAATAATGAGCAGTTCTTC	CASSQDRGNNEQFF
TRBJ1-4	TRBV15	few	.	TGTGCCACCAGCAGAGATCTCGCGGGACGGGGTGAAAAACTGTTTTTT	CATSRDLAGRGEKLFF
TRBJ2-2	TRBV2	many	.	TGTGCCAGCACCAAAACGGGACGGACGAACACCGGGGAGCTGTTTTTT	CASTKTGRTNTGELFF
TRBJ1-5	TRBV6-2/TRBV6-3	few	.	TGTGCCAGCGCGCGGGGGCTTAGTAATCAGCCCCAGCATTTT	CASARGLSNQPQHF
TRBJ2-7	TRBV20-1	many	.	TGCAGTGCTGAAAACACGGAGCAAAGAGGGGAGCAGTACTTC	CSAENTEQRGEQYF
TRBJ2-1	TRBV6-1	few	TRBD2	TGTGCCAGCAGGATCAAGCGGGAGCGCGATGAGCAGTTCTTC	CASRIKRERDEQFF
TRBJ2-7	TRBV29-1	.	.	TGCAGCTATCGACTGGGAAACTACGAGCAGTACTTC	CSYRLGNYEQYF
TRBJ2-2	TRBV10-3	.	TRBD2	TGTGCCATCAAAACTAGCGGGAGGACGATGAACACCGGGAAGCTGTTTTTT	CAIKTSGRTMNTGKLFF
TRBJ1-2	TRBV15	.	.	TGTGCCACCACCGAAGACGCTAACTATGGCTACACCTTC	CATTEDANYGYTF
TRBJ2-1	TRBV6-2/TRBV6-3	.	.	TGTGCCAGCAGTTACCCCCCCGCTGAAATAGCATTTGGAGGCAATGAGCAGTTCTTC	CASSYPPAEIAFGGNEQFF
TRBJ2-1	TRBV7-2	few	.	TGTGCCAACAGCTTAGGTGGATCTCACTACAATGAGCAGTTCTTC	CANSLGGSHYNEQFF
TRBJ2-1	TRBV6-1	few	TRBD2	TGTGCCAGCAGTTATCAACTAGCGGGAGAAAGAAATGAGCAGTTCTTC	CASSYQLAGERNEQFF
TRBJ1-4	TRBV15	.	.	TGTGCCACCAGCAGAGCGTTGGATGCAACTAATGAAAAACTGTTTTTT	CATSRALDATNEKLFF
TRBJ1-2	TRBV5-1	many	TRBD1	TGCGCCAGCAGCTTGGGGGCCGGGACAGACTTTAACTATGGCTACACCTTC	CASSLGAGTDFNYGYTF
TRBJ1-3	TRBV29-1	few	TRBD1	TGCAGCGCTGACAGGGCCCTCTCTGGAAGCACCATATATTTT	CSADRALSGSTIYF
TRBJ1-2	TRBV15	many	.	TGTGCCACCAGCAGAGATTTCGGGAGGACCTATGGCTACACCTTC	CATSRDFGRTYGYTF
TRBJ2-3	TRBV29-1	few	.	TGCAGCGTTCGACAGGTCATCACAGATACGCAGTATTTT	CSVRQVITDTQYF
TRBJ1-1	TRBV12-3/TRBV12-4	.	.	TGTGCCAGCAGTTCAGAGGACAGAGTGAACACTGAAGCTTTCTTT	CASSSEDRVNTEAFF
TRBJ2-7	TRBV6-2/TRBV6-3	.	.	TGTGCCAGCAGTTCCTTGAGGGGCGGAACTAACCACTACTTCTACGAGCAGTACTTC	CASSSLRGGTNHYFYEQYF
TRBJ2-5	TRBV25-1	few	.	TGTGCCAGCTTTGGCGGTGTATCCAGCAGCACAGAGACCCAGTACTTC	CASFGGVSSSTETQYF
TRBJ1-1	TRBV6-1	many	.	TGTGCCAGCAGTAGAGGACAGCTGAACACTGAAGCTTTCTTT	CASSRGQLNTEAFF
TRBJ1-6	TRBV18	few	.	TGTGCCAGCTCACCGTTCTCCCAGGGTAATTCACCCCTCCACTTT	CASSPFSQGNSPLHF
TRBJ2-1	TRBV7-9	.	TRBD2	TGTGCCAGCAGCTTAGGGGGACTAGCGGGAGTTGTCCCACTTGAGCAGTTCTTC	CASSLGGLAGVVPLEQFF
TRBJ1-5	TRBV3-1	many	.	TGTGCCAGCAGCCAAGATCTCGGAATGGGCAATCAGCCCCAGCATTTT	CASSQDLGMGNQPQHF
TRBJ2-1	TRBV12-3/TRBV12-4	many	TRBD1	TGTGCCAGCAGTTTCCGGGACAGGTACAATGAGCAGTTCTTC	CASSFRDRYNEQFF
TRBJ1-2	TRBV28	many	TRBD1	TGTGCCAGCAGATCCCTTTTTTGGGACAGGGGTTGGGGCTACACCTTC	CASRSLFWDRGWGYTF
TRBJ1-1	TRBV20-1	.	.	TGCAGTGCCAATCCTTGGGGAATTCATAAAGGACCCGAAGCTTTCTTT	CSANPWGIHKGPEAFF
TRBJ2-1	TRBV6-2/TRBV6-3	many	TRBD2	TGTGCCAGCAGTGCCCGACTAGCGGGACTACGGGGTATTGGTGATGAGCAGTTCTTC	CASSARLAGLRGIGDEQFF
TRBJ2-1	TRBV27	once	TRBD2	TGTGCCAGCAGTTTATTGTCTGGGACTAGCGGGAGCTCCTACAATGAGCAGTTCTTC	CASSLLSGTSGSSYNEQFF
TRBJ2-1	TRBV9	.	.	TGTGCCAGCAGCACCTCAGACAGTCCCAAGGAATGGAATGAGCAGTTCTTC	CASSTSDSPKEWNEQFF
TRBJ1-2	TRBV6-5	many	.	TGTGCCAGCAGTTACTCGACAGGTCTGTCCTATGGCTACACCTTC	CASSYSTGLSYGYTF
TRBJ1-1	TRBV12-5	few	.	TGTGCTAGTGGTTTTTCGGAGGGAACCAACACTGAAGCTTTCTTT	CASGFSEGTNTEAFF
TRBJ2-7	TRBV5-5	.	.	TGTGCCAGCAGCTTGTTTCTGACGGGGGAGCAGTACTTC	CASSLFLTGEQYF
TRBJ2-1	TRBV19	many	TRBD2	TGTGCCAGTAGTAGCGGGGGGCGGTCCTACAATGAGCAGTTCTTC	CASSSGGRSYNEQFF
TRBJ2-7	TRBV28	many	TRBD2	TGTGCCAGCAGAACCCCGACTAGCGGGACCTACGAGCAGTACTTC	CASRTPTSGTYEQYF
TRBJ2-2	TRBV19	few	.	TGTGCCAGTAGTACCCCGACGGGGCTCTCAGCCGGGGAGCTGTTTTTT	CASSTPTGLSAGELFF
TRBJ2-5	TRBV6-1	many	TRBD1	TGTGCCAGCAATGATAGGACAGGACAAGAGACCCAGTACTTC	CASNDRTGQETQYF
TRBJ2-7	TRBV7-8	.	TRBD2	TGTGCCAGCAGCTTAGTCAGGGGTAGCGGGAGCTACGAGCAGTACTTC	CASSLVRGSGSYEQYF
TRBJ1-1	TRBV18	.	.	TGTGCCAGCTCACCCGACGGCGGGGAGAACACTGAAGCTTTCTTT	CASSPDGGENTEAFF
TRBJ2-7	TRBV6-2/TRBV6-3	many	.	TGTGCCAGCACCGACACTTATTCCTACGAGCAGTACTTC	CASTDTYSYEQYF
TRBJ1-2	TRBV25-1	.	.	TGTGCCAGCAGTGTTGGGCTTAACTATGGCTACACCTTC	CASSVGLNYGYTF
TRBJ1-1	TRBV19	few	TRBD1	TGTGCCATAGGGGACAGGCCCCTTACTGAAGCTTTCTTT	CAIGDRPLTEAFF
TRBJ2-5	TRBV10-3	few	TRBD2	TGTGCCATCAGCCCCGTGGGACTAGCGGGAGGTCTGGAGACCCAGTACTTC	CAISPVGLAGGLETQYF
TRBJ2-2	TRBV11-2	many	TRBD2	TGTGCCAGCAGCCAGGGACTAGCAGGCACCGGGGAGCTGTTTTTT	CASSQGLAGTGELFF
TRBJ1-1	TRBV20-1	.	.	TGCAGTGCTAGTCATAAACCATCTGAAGCTTTCTTT	CSASHKPSEAFF
TRBJ2-5	TRBV7-9	many	TRBD2	TGTGCCAGCAGCTTAGCGAGGACTAGGCAAGAGACCCAGTACTTC	CASSLARTRQETQYF
TRBJ2-7	TRBV19	.	TRBD2	TGTGCCAGTAGTACTGCTAGCGGGTCTTACGAGCAGTACTTC	CASSTASGSYEQYF
TRBJ2-7	TRBV12-3/TRBV12-4	many	TRBD2	TGTGCCAGCAGCCTCTGGCGGGAGTCGTACGAGCAGTACTTC	CASSLWRESYEQYF
TRBJ2-7	TRBV10-3	many	TRBD2	TGTGCCATCGGTGACGGAGCGGGAGGCCCCTACGAGCAGTACTTC	CAIGDGAGGPYEQYF
TRBJ1-5	TRBV12-3/TRBV12-4	.	TRBD1	TGTGCCAGCAGTCCCTGGACAGGGAGAAGCAATCAGCCCCAGCATTTT	CASSPWTGRSNQPQHF
TRBJ2-7	TRBV4-3	few	.	TGCGCCAGCAGCCAAGAATGGTCAGAGGAATACGAGCAGTACTTC	CASSQEWSEEYEQYF